Listed below are T cell receptor beta chains from one sample, sequenced in a study of shared clonotypes between healthy human individuals. Sequencing was performed with immunoSEQ multiplex PCR; in TCRdb, only in-frame clones are kept and a portion is missing. The data contain roughly 520,000 clones, approximately 95% of them singletons. Sequencing was done on a sample of naive CD4+ T cells sorted from blood. The source is a woman aged 25-40 years in good health. Each CDR3 is given with its conserved first and last residue. A D gene is named only where the DNA matches it firmly. Clone size is not always given. Where it is, it says once, few, many or a class for expanded clones.

TRBJ2-5 | . | . | TRBV9 | TGTGCCAGCAGCGTGTTAGGGGGGACACTCCAAGAGACCCAGTACTTC | CASSVLGGTLQETQYF
TRBJ2-7 | . | . | TRBV21-1 | TGTGCCAGCAGCAGGACAGGGCACGACGAGCAGTACTTC | CASSRTGHDEQYF
TRBJ2-7 | few | TRBD1 | TRBV28 | TGTGCCAGCAGGCCGACAGGGGTCGAGCAGTACTTC | CASRPTGVEQYF
TRBJ1-1 | . | TRBD1 | TRBV10-3 | TGTGCCATCAGTCTGGGACAGGGTGAAACTGAAGCTTTCTTT | CAISLGQGETEAFF
TRBJ2-7 | . | TRBD2 | TRBV28 | TGTGCCAGCAGCCCACTAGCGGGAGGTCACTACGAGCAGTACTTC | CASSPLAGGHYEQYF
TRBJ2-7 | . | . | TRBV5-1 | TGCGCCAGCGGAGACCTAACCTACGAGCAGTACTTC | CASGDLTYEQYF
TRBJ2-2 | . | . | TRBV19 | TGTGCCAGTAGTAGTGAGGGGCCCACCGGGGAGCTGTTTTTT | CASSSEGPTGELFF
TRBJ2-1 | . | TRBD2 | TRBV7-9 | TGTGCCAGCAGTCAAAGACTAGCGGAGTACAATGAGCAGTTCTTC | CASSQRLAEYNEQFF
TRBJ2-1 | . | TRBD2 | TRBV7-9 | TGTGCCAGCCACGGACTAGCCCGCGGTGAGCAGTTCTTC | CASHGLARGEQFF
TRBJ2-1 | . | TRBD2 | TRBV29-1 | TGCAGCGGGGAGGGGGGACTAGCGAATTTCAATGAGCAGTTCTTC | CSGEGGLANFNEQFF
TRBJ2-7 | . | . | TRBV5-6 | TGTGCCAGCAGCTTGGACTTCCCCCCTTTCGAGCAGTACTTC | CASSLDFPPFEQYF
TRBJ2-2 | . | . | TRBV28 | TGTGCCAGCAGTCATAGCTGGCCCGGGGAGCTGTTTTTT | CASSHSWPGELFF
TRBJ1-2 | . | . | TRBV7-8 | TGTGCCAGCAGCTCCCGACAGGTTACGGGCTATGGCTACACCTTC | CASSSRQVTGYGYTF
TRBJ1-2 | once | . | TRBV2 | TGTGCCAGCATTATTATTGGACAGCCCTATGGCTACACCTTC | CASIIIGQPYGYTF
TRBJ2-7 | . | . | TRBV11-2 | TGTGCCAGCAGCTTAGGGCCGACAGTGCTCTCCTACGAGCAGTACTTC | CASSLGPTVLSYEQYF
TRBJ2-1 | . | . | TRBV5-8 | TGTGCCAGCAGCTTGTCTAGGAGCTCCTACAATGAGCAGTTCTTC | CASSLSRSSYNEQFF